The 10 T cell receptor beta chains in this list originate from one sample, sequenced in a study of CD8+ T cells in alopecia areata. After isolation, RNA underwent reverse transcription to generate cDNA as the sequencing template. The table came from immunoSEQ multiplex PCR; TCRdb's copy has only in-frame clones and leaves some out. This table has under 200,000 clones, 65% appearing once. The treatment was: oral pan-JAK inhibitor, 5-10 mg twice daily. The input for sequencing was CD4+ T cells sorted from blood, taken at week 4, from a patient treated with tofacitinib. The receptors shown here come from a human donor with alopecia areata.

The rearrangement joins TRBV15 to TRBJ1-5; perhaps TRBD1 as D (5 bases). The ends were cut back, 0 bases at V and 4 bases at J, with 7 bases in the middle. CDR1 and CDR2 (germline): LNHNV, YYDKDF (reference sequence). The CDR3 length is 14 residues. CDR3 DNA: TGTGCCACCAGCAGAGATAGGGGAAATCAGCCCCAGCATTTT. It yields the protein CATSRDRGNQPQHF.

The chain has TRBV6-6 and TRBJ2-5; D ambiguous. V was clipped by 6 bases and J by 2 bases, with 4 bases between them. Germline CDR1 MNHNY, CDR2 SVGAGI (reference sequence). This CDR3 contains 11 residues. The CDR3 DNA sequence: TGTGCCAGCAGCCGGCAAGAGACCCAGTACTTC. Translating it yields CASSRQETQYF.

The genes are TRBV15 and TRBJ2-4; D uncertain. V shed 0 bases and J shed 7 bases, with 4 bases lying between them. From germline, CDR1 is LNHNV and CDR2 YYDKDF (reference sequence). This CDR3 region has 12 residues. The CDR3, as DNA: TGTGCCACCAGCAGAGATGGGAACATTCAGTACTTC. Translating it yields CATSRDGNIQYF.

This clone occurred a few times. V is TRBV6-4 and J is TRBJ2-3; 11 nucleotides line up with TRBD2. CDR3 length: 14 residues. The V and J ends lost 7 bases and 6 bases, in that order; junction bases with no gene match: 6. In germline, CDR1 is MRHNA, CDR2 SNTAGT. CDR3 loop: CASTETSGADTQYF. CDR3 bases: TGTGCCAGCACCGAGACTAGCGGGGCGGATACGCAGTATTTT.

The chain uses TRBV6-5 and TRBJ2-2; 10 bases line up with TRBD1. Germline V gene data show CDR1 as MNHEY and CDR2 as SVGAGI. The CDR3 spans 15 residues. The V gene end was trimmed by 5 bases and the J gene end by 4 bases; junction bases not matched to a gene: 4. Here the CDR3 reads CASSRGQGGTGELFF. The CDR3 bases are TGTGCCAGCAGTCGCGGACAGGGGGGCACCGGGGAGCTGTTTTTT.

The V gene is TRBV9, the J gene TRBJ2-3; 11 bases match TRBD2. The germline V gene encodes CDR1 SGDLS and CDR2 YYNGEE. The CDR3 is 16 amino acids. V shed 0 bases and J 3 bases; nucleotides not matched to a gene: 3. CDR3 sequence: CASSVGASGRTDTQYF. DNA for the CDR3: TGTGCCAGCAGCGTAGGGGCTAGCGGGAGGACAGATACGCAGTATTTT.

This chain joins TRBV29-1 and TRBJ2-5; TRBD1 matches at 9 bases. Germline CDR1 is SQVTM and CDR2 is ANQGSEA. V was clipped by 7 bases and J by 6 bases; unmatched bases: 6. CDR3 size: 12 residues. The CDR3 DNA sequence: TGCAGCGCGCGGGACAGGGTACAGACCCAGTACTTC. This codes for CSARDRVQTQYF.

This clone turned up a few times. The gene calls are TRBV9 and TRBJ1-2, with 11 bases matching TRBD1. This CDR3 is built from 17 residues. The V segment lost 0 bases and the J segment 0 bases; nucleotides outside the gene matches: 4. CDR1 is SGDLS, CDR2 YYNGEE, per germline. The CDR3 coding sequence is TGTGCCAGCAGCGTAGAAGGACAGGGGGCAGCTAACTATGGCTACACCTTC. Its protein is CASSVEGQGAANYGYTF.

This clone was observed a few times. The chain combines TRBV5-1 with TRBJ1-6; D unclear. The germline V gene encodes CDR1 SGHRS and CDR2 YFSETQ. The CDR3 extends over 16 amino acids. Trimming pared 2 bases from V and 10 bases from J, leaving 19 bases between. CDR3 DNA: TGCGCCAGCAGCTTAGGACTACGAAAGGTGGACTCACCCCTCCACTTT. It codes for CASSLGLRKVDSPLHF. Supplemented by reference TRBV5-1 and TRBJ1-6, the full variable domain reads KAGVTQTPRYLIKTRGQQVTLSCSPISGHRSVSWYQQTPGQGLQFLFEYFSETQRNKGNFPGRFSGRQFSNSRSEMNVSTLELGDSALYLCASSLGLRKVDSPLHFGNGTRLTVT.

This chain joins TRBV30 and TRBJ2-2, with a possible D match to TRBD1 (7 bases). The CDR3 runs 16 residues. Germline CDR1 and CDR2: GTSNPN and SVGIG (reference sequence). V shed 3 bases and J shed 0 bases, with 14 bases lying between them. CDR3 DNA: TGTGCCTGGAGATCGGAGGGACAGTCGAACACCGGGGAGCTGTTTTTT. Residues: CAWRSEGQSNTGELFF.